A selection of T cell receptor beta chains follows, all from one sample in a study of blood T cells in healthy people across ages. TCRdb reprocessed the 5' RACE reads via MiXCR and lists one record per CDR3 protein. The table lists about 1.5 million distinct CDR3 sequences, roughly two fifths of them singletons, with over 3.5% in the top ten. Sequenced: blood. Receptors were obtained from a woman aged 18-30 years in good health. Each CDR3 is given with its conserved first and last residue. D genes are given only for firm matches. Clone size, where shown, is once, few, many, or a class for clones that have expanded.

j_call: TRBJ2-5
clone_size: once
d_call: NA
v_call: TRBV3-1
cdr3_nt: TGTGCCAGCAGCCAAGATCGGCCCCTAGGGAAGACCCAGTACTTC
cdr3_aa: CASSQDRPLGKTQYF

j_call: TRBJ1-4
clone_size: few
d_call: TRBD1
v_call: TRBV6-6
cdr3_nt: TGTGCCACCCGAGGGACAGATGAAAAACTGTTTTTT
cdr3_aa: CATRGTDEKLFF

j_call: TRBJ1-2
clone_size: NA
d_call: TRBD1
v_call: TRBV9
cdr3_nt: TGTGCCAACAGCGCCGGTAGAGGGGGACAGGACCACTATGGCTACACCTTC
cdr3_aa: CANSAGRGGQDHYGYTF

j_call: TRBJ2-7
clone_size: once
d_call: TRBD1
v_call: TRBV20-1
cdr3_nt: TGCAGTGCAGAGCTCTCGGGGACAGGGGTGTACGAGCAGTACTTC
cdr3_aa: CSAELSGTGVYEQYF

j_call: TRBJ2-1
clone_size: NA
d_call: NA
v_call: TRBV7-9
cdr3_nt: TGTGCCAGCAGCTTCATAGCGGCTGAGCAGTTCTTC
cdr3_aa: CASSFIAAEQFF

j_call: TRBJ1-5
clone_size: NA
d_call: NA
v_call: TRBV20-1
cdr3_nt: TGCAGTGCGCTGGGGACGGCGTTTAATCAGCCCCAGCATTTT
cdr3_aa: CSALGTAFNQPQHF

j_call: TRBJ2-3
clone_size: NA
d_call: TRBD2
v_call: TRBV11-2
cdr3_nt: TGTGCCAGCAGCTTGGGAGCGGGGGCGATAGATACGCAGTATTTT
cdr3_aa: CASSLGAGAIDTQYF

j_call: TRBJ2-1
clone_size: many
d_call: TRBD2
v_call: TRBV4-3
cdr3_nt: TGCGCCAGCAGCCAAGAATTAGCGGGGAGGTCCTACAATGAGCAGTTCTTC
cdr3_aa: CASSQELAGRSYNEQFF

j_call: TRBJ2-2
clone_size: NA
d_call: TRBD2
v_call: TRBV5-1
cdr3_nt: TGCGCCAGCAGCATTAGCGGGGGGGCCTTCACCGGGGAGCTGTTTTTT
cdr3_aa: CASSISGGAFTGELFF

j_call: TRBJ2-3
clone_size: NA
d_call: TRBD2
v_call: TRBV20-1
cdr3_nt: TGCAGTGCTAGAGTCCCAGCGGGGGAGGATACGCAGTATTTT
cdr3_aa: CSARVPAGEDTQYF

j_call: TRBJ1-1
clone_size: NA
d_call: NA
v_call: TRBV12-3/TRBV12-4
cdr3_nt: TGTGCCAGCAGTCCTAACCAGGGGCACACTGAAGCTTTCTTT
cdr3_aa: CASSPNQGHTEAFF

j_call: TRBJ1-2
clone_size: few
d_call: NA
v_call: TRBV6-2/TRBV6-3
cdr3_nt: TGTGCCAGCAGTTACCAGGGGCGCGGAGGCTACACCTTC
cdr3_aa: CASSYQGRGGYTF

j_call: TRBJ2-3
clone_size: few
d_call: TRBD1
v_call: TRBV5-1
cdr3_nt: TGCGCCAGCAGCTTGGATCCCAGGGGGCTACAGGATACGCAGTATTTT
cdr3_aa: CASSLDPRGLQDTQYF

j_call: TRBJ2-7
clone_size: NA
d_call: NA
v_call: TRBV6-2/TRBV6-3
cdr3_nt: TGTGCCAGCAGGTCTTCCGGAGGTCTCGAGCAGTACTTC
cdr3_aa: CASRSSGGLEQYF

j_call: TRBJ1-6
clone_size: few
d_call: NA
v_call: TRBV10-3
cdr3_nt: TGTGCCATCAGTGAAGAAGGGGGAAATTCACCCCTCCACTTT
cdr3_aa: CAISEEGGNSPLHF

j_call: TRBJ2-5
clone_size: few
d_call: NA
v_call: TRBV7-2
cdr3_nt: TGTGCCAGCAGCTTAGAGACGGGTCGGGAGACCCAGTACTTC
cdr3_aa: CASSLETGRETQYF

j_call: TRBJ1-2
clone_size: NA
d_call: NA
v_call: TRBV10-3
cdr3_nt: TGTGCCATCAGTGAGGACAGGTACCTCAACTATGGCTACACCTTC
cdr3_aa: CAISEDRYLNYGYTF

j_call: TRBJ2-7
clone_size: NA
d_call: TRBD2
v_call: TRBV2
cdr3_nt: TGTGCCAGCAGTTCGGACCGGGGGGATCAGTACTTC
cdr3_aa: CASSSDRGDQYF

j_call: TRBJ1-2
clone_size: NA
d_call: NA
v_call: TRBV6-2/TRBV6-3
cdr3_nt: TGTGCCAGCACCCGCCGGGAACAGAACTATGGCTACACCTTC
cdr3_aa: CASTRREQNYGYTF

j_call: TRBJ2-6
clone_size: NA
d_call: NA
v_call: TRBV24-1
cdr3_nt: TGTGCCACCAGTGATGGGATTTACTCTGGGGCCAACGTCCTGACTTTC
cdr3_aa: CATSDGIYSGANVLTF

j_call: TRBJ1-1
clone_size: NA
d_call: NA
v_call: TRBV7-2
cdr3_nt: TGTGCCAGCATCTTAGCGGGGCAGATGAACACTGAAGCTTTCTTT
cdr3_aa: CASILAGQMNTEAFF

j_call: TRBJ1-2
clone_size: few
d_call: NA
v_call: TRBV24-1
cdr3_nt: TGTGCCACCAGTGGCACAGCGAGTGGCTACACCTTC
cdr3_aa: CATSGTASGYTF

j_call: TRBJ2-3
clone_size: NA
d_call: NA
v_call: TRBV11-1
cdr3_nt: TGTGCCAGCAGCTTAGCGGGGATGGATACGCGGTATTTT
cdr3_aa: CASSLAGMDTRYF

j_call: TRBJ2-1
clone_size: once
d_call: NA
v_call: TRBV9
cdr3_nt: TGTGCCAGCAGCGTAGATTTAGCGGAAGCCTACAATGAGCAGTTCTTC
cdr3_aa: CASSVDLAEAYNEQFF

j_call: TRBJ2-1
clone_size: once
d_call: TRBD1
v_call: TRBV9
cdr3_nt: TGTGCCAGCAGCGCTTCGGACAGGGGCACCTACAATGAGCAGTTCTTC
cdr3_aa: CASSASDRGTYNEQFF

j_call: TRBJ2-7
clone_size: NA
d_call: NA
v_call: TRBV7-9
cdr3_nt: TGTGCCAGCAGCGACACAGAGATCCTCCACGAGCAGTACTTC
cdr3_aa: CASSDTEILHEQYF

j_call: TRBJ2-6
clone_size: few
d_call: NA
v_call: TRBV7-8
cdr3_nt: TGTGCCAGCAGCTTAAAAAGGGTCCCTGGGGCCAACGTCCTGACTTTC
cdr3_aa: CASSLKRVPGANVLTF

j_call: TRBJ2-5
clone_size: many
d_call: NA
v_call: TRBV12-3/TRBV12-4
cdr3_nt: TGTGCCAGCAAGCAATCCAGGGTCGCCCAAGAGACCCAGTACTTC
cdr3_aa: CASKQSRVAQETQYF

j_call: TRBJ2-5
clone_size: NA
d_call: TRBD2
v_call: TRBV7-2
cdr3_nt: TGTGCCAGCAGCTTAGTAGCGGGATACGAGGTCCAGTACTTC
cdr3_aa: CASSLVAGYEVQYF

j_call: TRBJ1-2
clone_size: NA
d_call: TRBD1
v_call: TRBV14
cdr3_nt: TGTGCCAGCAGCCAAGATAAGACAGGGAGAGGCTACACCTTC
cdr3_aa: CASSQDKTGRGYTF

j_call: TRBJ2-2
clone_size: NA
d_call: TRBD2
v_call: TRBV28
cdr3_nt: TGTGCCAGCACCAGCGGGGAACACACCGGGGAGCTGTTTTTT
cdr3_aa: CASTSGEHTGELFF

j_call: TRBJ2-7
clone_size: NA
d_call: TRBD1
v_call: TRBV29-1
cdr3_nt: TGCAGCGTTGAATTCTTAGTGGGACAGGGATCCTACGAGCAGTACTTC
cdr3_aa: CSVEFLVGQGSYEQYF

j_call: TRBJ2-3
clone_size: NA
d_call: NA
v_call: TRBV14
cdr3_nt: TGTGCCAGCAGCCAAGGGACATACAGAAGGGCCGCAAGCACAGATACGCAGTATTTT
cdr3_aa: CASSQGTYRRAASTDTQYF

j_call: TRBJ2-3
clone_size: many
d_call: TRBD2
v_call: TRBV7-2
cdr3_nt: TGTGCCAGCAGCTTCCTGTCTAGCGGGAGGACAGATACGCAGTATTTT
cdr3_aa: CASSFLSSGRTDTQYF

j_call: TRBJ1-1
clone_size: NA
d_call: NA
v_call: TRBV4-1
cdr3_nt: TGCGCCAGCAGCCAATCCGGGACTATGCGTGAAGCTTTCTTT
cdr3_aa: CASSQSGTMREAFF

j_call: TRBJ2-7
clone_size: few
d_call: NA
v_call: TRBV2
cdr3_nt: TGTGCCAGCAGGGACCGGTGGGACTACGAGCAGTACTTC
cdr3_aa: CASRDRWDYEQYF

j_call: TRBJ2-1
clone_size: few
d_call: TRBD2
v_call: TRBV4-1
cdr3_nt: TGCGCCAGCAGCCAAGGCCCTAGCGGGGGGTTTTACAATGAGCAGTTCTTC
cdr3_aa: CASSQGPSGGFYNEQFF

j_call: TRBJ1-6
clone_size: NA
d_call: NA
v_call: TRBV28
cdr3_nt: TGTGCCAGCCGGAATAATTCACCCCTCCACTTT
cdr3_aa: CASRNNSPLHF

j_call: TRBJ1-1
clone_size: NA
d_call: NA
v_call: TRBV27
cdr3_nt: TGTGCCAGCCGCACTGCCCTTTCCTTGAACACTGAAGCTTTCTTT
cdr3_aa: CASRTALSLNTEAFF

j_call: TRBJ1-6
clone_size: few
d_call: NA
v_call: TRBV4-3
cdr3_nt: TGCGCCAGCAGCCAAGTCGGGGCGAATTCACCCCTCCACTTT
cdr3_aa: CASSQVGANSPLHF

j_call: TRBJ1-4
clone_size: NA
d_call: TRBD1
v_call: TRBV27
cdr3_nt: TGTGCCAGCAGACCCCGACAGGGGGCGGTAGGAAAACTGTTTTTT
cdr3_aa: CASRPRQGAVGKLFF

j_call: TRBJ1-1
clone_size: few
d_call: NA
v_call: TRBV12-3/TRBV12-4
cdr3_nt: TGTGCCAGCAGTCCTCGGGAGGCGACTGAAGCTTTCTTT
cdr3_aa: CASSPREATEAFF

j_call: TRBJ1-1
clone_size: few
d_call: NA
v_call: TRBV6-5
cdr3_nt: TGTGCCAGCAGTTATGGCAGTTGGGGGTCCCAAGCTTTCTTT
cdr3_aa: CASSYGSWGSQAFF

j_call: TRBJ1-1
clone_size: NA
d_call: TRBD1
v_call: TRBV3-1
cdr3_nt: TGTGCCAGCAGCCAAGCGGGACAGGGACTCACTGAAGCTTTCTTT
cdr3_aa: CASSQAGQGLTEAFF

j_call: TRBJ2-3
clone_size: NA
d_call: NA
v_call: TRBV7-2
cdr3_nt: TGTGCCAGCAGCATACCCCCAGGGCATACGCAGTATTTT
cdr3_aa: CASSIPPGHTQYF

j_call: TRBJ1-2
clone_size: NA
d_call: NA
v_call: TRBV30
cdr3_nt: TGTGCCTGGAGTCTACAGGGCGCGGGGGGCTACACCTTC
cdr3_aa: CAWSLQGAGGYTF

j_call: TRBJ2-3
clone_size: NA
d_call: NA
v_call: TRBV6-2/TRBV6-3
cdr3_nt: TGTGCCAGCAGTTACGTGCGGGGCCTTTTCTCAGATACGCAGTATTTT
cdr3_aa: CASSYVRGLFSDTQYF

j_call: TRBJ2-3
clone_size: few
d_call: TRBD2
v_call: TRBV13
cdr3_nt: TGTGCCAGCAGCCCCCTGGGACTAGCGGATGAGGATACGCAGTATTTT
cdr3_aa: CASSPLGLADEDTQYF

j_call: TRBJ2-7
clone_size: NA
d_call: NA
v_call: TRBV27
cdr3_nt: TGTGCCAGCAGTCTATACCCAGGAGGGGGCCGTACCTACGAGCAGTACTTC
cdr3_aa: CASSLYPGGGRTYEQYF

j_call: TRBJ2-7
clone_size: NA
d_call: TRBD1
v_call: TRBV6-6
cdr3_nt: TGTGCCAGCAGTAACGGACAGGGTAGCTCCTACGAGCAGTACTTC
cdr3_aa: CASSNGQGSSYEQYF

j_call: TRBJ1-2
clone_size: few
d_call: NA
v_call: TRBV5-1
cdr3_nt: TGCGCCAGCAGCCCCTCGGGACAACGCAACTATGGCTACACCTTC
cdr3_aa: CASSPSGQRNYGYTF

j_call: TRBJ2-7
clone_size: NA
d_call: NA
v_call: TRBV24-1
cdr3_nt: TGTGCCACCAGTGATCCAAGCGAGGCCTACGAGCAGTACTTC
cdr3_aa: CATSDPSEAYEQYF

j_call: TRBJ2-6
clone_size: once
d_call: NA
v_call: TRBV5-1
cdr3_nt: TGCGCCAGCAGCTTGGTCGCTGGGACCAACGTCCTGACTTTC
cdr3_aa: CASSLVAGTNVLTF

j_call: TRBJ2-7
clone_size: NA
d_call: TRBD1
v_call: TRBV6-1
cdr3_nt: TGTGCCAGCAGTGTAGGACAGGTCTCCTACGAGCAGTACTTC
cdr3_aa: CASSVGQVSYEQYF